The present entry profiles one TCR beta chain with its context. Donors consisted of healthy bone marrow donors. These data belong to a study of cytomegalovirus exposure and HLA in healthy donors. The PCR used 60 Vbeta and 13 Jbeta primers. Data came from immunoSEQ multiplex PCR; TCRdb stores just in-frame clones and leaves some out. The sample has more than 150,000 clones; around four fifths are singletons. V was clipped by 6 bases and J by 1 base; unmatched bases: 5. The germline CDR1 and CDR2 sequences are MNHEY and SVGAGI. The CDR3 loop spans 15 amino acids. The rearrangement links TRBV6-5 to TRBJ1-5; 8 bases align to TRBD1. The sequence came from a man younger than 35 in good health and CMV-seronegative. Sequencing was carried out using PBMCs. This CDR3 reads CASRADRGSNQPQHF. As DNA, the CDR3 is TGTGCCAGCAGAGCCGACAGGGGAAGCAATCAGCCCCAGCATTTT.